This TCR beta chain was retrieved from a study of blood T cells in healthy people across ages. About the study: Capturing about one barcoded beta molecule per two T cells was achieved by template switching. Study-wide results and limits: Using unsorted PBMCs precluded a conclusive naive versus antigen-experienced comparison. A roughly linear fall in TCR beta diversity per million T cells was seen with increasing age.

The use of a sample-barcoded 5' primer and a J-beta primer mix characterized a second PCR of 7 to 11 cycles. TCRdb recomputed calls from the 5' RACE reads with MiXCR, one row per CDR3 protein. The repertoire holds 650,000 to 950,000 distinct CDR3 sequences, with 44% as singletons. This clonotype has only a few counts. The antigen is unknown. This CDR3 is 14 amino acids long. V was cut by 5 bases and J by 7 bases, with 15 bases left in between. Germline values: CDR1 SGHTA, CDR2 FQGNSA. Each sample used at least 6.5 million PBMCs. The origin of this receptor is a man aged 55 to 70 in good health. Sequenced: blood. V and J are TRBV7-2 and TRBJ1-5; D is uncertain. As DNA, the CDR3 is TGTGCCAGCAGCCCCCCCGCGTCGGGGCAGCCCCAGCATTTT. Amino acids: CASSPPASGQPQHF.